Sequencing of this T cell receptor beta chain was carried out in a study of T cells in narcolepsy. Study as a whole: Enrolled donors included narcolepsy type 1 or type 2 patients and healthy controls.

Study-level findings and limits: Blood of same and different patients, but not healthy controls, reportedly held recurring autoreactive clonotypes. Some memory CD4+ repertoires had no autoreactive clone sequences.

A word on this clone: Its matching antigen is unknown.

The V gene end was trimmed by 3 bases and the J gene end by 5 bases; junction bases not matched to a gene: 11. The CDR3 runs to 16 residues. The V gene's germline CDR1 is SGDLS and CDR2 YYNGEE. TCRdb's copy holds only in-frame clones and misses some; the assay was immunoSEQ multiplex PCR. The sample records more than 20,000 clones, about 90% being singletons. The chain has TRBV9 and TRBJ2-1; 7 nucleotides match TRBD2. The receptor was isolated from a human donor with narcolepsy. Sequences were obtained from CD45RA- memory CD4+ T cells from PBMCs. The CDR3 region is CASSAPLRGGNNEQFF. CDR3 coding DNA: TGTGCCAGCAGCGCCCCCTTGAGGGGAGGGAACAATGAGCAGTTCTTC.